Shown below are 15 T cell receptor beta chains from a single sample sequenced in a study of T-cell memory formation after mild COVID-19 (dated by TCRdb to the early 2020s). Library generation was performed with 5' RACE. TCRdb names Illumina NovaSeq 6000 as the instrument used. The public reads were reanalyzed by TCRdb: fastp trimming at Q25, MiXCR alignment, in-frame beta chains only. CDR3 protein sequences are deduplicated, and each keeps its most common genes and DNA. The sample yields 280,000 or so distinct CDR3 sequences; under 20% were counted once. The top ten clones comprise roughly 23% of the sample. The sequencing input was PBMCs or a T cell subset sorted from them (not recorded which). The receptors were gathered from a man aged 18 to 30 who had mild COVID-19 (a few samples of this study predate the infection). The sample titles of this study are shuffled in the database, so cell type and time point are left out; the donor was told from shared clones.

This clonotype turned up a few times. This rearrangement joins TRBV12-3 or TRBV12-4 to TRBJ2-7; D is ambiguous. The CDR3 contains 11 residues. Trimming took off 0 bases at V and 7 bases at J, with 4 bases between the two ends. In DNA, the CDR3 is TGTGCCAGCAGTTTAGCGGGAGAGCAGTACTTC. As protein: CASSLAGEQYF.

The table lists this clonotype with a few counts. The V and J genes are TRBV6-5 and TRBJ2-3; TRBD1 aligns across 8 bases. The CDR3 length is 15 residues. Germline-derived CDR1 and CDR2 are MNHEY and SVGAGI. J gave up 2 bases and V 2 bases, and 3 bases lay outside the gene matches. The CDR3 DNA reads as TGTGCCAGCAGTTACAGGACAGGGCTCACAGATACGCAGTATTTT. Its protein is CASSYRTGLTDTQYF.

The V call is TRBV27, the J call TRBJ2-7, with 8 nucleotides matching TRBD2. CDR3 size: 16 residues. Germline CDR1 and CDR2: MNHEY and SMNVEV (reference sequence). The J segment lost 3 bases and the V segment lost 5 bases, leaving 12 bases of the junction unmatched. CDR3 DNA sequence: TGTGCCAGCAGTATCGGGACTAGGCTAGCTATCTACGAGCAGTACTTC. Protein product: CASSIGTRLAIYEQYF.

The CDR3 nucleotides are TGTGCCAGCAGTTTGAGTGAAGCAGATACGCAGTATTTT. Amino acids: CASSLSEADTQYF. The V call is TRBV11-1, the J call TRBJ2-3; D uncertain. Germline CDR1 SGHAT, CDR2 FQDESV (reference sequence). Trimming took 6 bases from V and 4 from J, leaving 11 bases between them. The CDR3 contains 13 residues.

V is TRBV7-9 and J is TRBJ1-2; D remains ambiguous. V was shortened by 8 bases and J by 4 bases, with 14 bases between the two germline ends. The CDR3 totals 13 residues. CDR1 is SEHNR and CDR2 is FQNEAQ in the germline V gene (reference sequence). The chain's CDR3 is CASDPGTSYGYTF. CDR3 bases: TGTGCCAGCGACCCGGGAACCTCCTATGGCTACACCTTC.

V is TRBV12-3 or TRBV12-4 and J is TRBJ2-5; 8 positions match TRBD1. V trimming: 4 bases; J trimming: 5 bases; junction bases outside the gene matches: 6. The CDR3 runs 14 residues. For the CDR3, the DNA is TGTGCCAGCAGTTACAGGGGGTCCGGGGAGACCCAGTACTTC. This codes for CASSYRGSGETQYF.

The sample holds a few counts of this clonotype. V usage is TRBV24-1 and J usage is TRBJ2-1; D gene uncertain. Germline V gene data show CDR1 as KGHDR and CDR2 as SFDVKD. Deletions cut 0 bases from V and 7 bases from J, with 9 bases between. The CDR3 is made up of 14 amino acids. CDR3 in DNA: TGTGCCACCAGTGATTTGCGCGGTACAAATGAGCAGTTCTTC. Translating gives CATSDLRGTNEQFF.

In this sample, this clonotype turned up a few times. The chain combines TRBV3-1 with TRBJ2-5; a possible D gene is TRBD2 (6 bases). The V gene lost 7 bases and the J gene lost 5 bases, with 14 bases spanning the gap. Germline V lookup: CDR1 LGHDT, CDR2 YNNKEL (reference sequence). The CDR3 is made up of 13 amino acids. This chain's CDR3 is CASTPGVGETQYF. DNA of the CDR3: TGTGCCAGCACCCCGGGGGTCGGGGAGACCCAGTACTTC.

The table lists this clonotype with a few counts. The chain has TRBV12-3 or TRBV12-4 and TRBJ2-5, with D perhaps TRBD2 (5 bases). The CDR3 contains 16 residues. Trimming cost V 5 bases and J 4 bases, with 20 bases left between them. CDR3 region: CASSALEGLTRETQYF. Here the CDR3 DNA reads TGTGCCAGCAGTGCCCTCGAGGGCCTCACGAGAGAGACCCAGTACTTC.

This clonotype was picked up many times. The rearrangement uses TRBV7-2 and TRBJ1-1; TRBD1 might be the D (5 bases). The CDR3 extends over 14 amino acids. V lost 3 bases to trimming and J lost 0 bases, with 8 bases between them. CDR1 and CDR2 from the germline V gene are SGHTA and FQGNSA. CDR3 sequence reads: CASSFTGMNTEAFF. The CDR3 DNA follows: TGTGCCAGCAGCTTTACAGGTATGAACACTGAAGCTTTCTTT. The whole variable domain, remainder taken from reference TRBV7-2 and TRBJ1-1, is GAGVSQSPSNKVTEKGKDVELRCDPISGHTALYWYRQSLGQGLEFLIYFQGNSAPDKSGLPSDRFSAERTGGSVSTLTIQRTQQEDSAVYLCASSFTGMNTEAFFGQGTRLTVV.

The chain couples TRBV5-5 to TRBJ2-2; D is unresolved. Germline V CDR1 and CDR2: SGHKS, YYEKEE (reference sequence). With 4 bases removed from V and 4 bases from J, the gap between germline ends came to 11 bases. The CDR3 is 14 residues long. CDR3 in amino acids: CASSPLLPTGELFF. In DNA, the CDR3 is TGTGCCAGCAGCCCTCTTCTCCCCACCGGGGAGCTGTTTTTT.

The V and J genes are TRBV7-9 and TRBJ1-2; 11 bases are a match to TRBD1. Germline V gives CDR1 SEHNR, CDR2 FQNEAQ (reference sequence). The CDR3 covers 13 residues. V lost 4 bases, J lost 8 bases, and 3 bases stayed unmatched. In nucleotides, the CDR3 is TGTGCCAGCAGCTCCGGGACAGGGGGAGGCTACACCTTC. Protein sequence: CASSSGTGGGYTF.

The chain couples TRBV5-1 to TRBJ1-2, with 12 positions matching TRBD1. Germline CDR1 and CDR2: SGHRS and YFSETQ. CDR3 length: 15 residues. Trimming removed 0 bases from V and 6 bases from J; junction bases left unmatched: 3. The DNA of the CDR3 is TGCGCCAGCAGCTTGGGGGACAGGGGGCTCAATGGCTACACCTTC. Its protein is CASSLGDRGLNGYTF.

For the CDR3, the DNA is TGTGCCAGCAGCCAAGATAGGGAACGGGCCCTTTCCTACGAGCAGTACTTC. This gives the protein CASSQDRERALSYEQYF. The rearrangement uses TRBV4-2 and TRBJ2-7; D is ambiguous. The germline V gene has CDR1 LGHNA and CDR2 YNFKEQ. The CDR3 is 17 residues long. Trimming took off 0 bases at V and 1 base at J, with 16 bases between the two ends.

A few counts support this clonotype. The chain combines TRBV3-1 with TRBJ2-7, with 8 bases matching TRBD1. CDR3 length equals 14 residues. From germline, CDR1 is LGHDT and CDR2 YNNKEL (reference sequence). The V segment lost 2 bases and the J segment 2 bases; nucleotides outside the gene matches: 2. Here the CDR3 DNA reads TGTGCCAGCAGCCAATCGACAGGGGCCTACGAGCAGTACGTC. Its protein product is CASSQSTGAYEQYV.